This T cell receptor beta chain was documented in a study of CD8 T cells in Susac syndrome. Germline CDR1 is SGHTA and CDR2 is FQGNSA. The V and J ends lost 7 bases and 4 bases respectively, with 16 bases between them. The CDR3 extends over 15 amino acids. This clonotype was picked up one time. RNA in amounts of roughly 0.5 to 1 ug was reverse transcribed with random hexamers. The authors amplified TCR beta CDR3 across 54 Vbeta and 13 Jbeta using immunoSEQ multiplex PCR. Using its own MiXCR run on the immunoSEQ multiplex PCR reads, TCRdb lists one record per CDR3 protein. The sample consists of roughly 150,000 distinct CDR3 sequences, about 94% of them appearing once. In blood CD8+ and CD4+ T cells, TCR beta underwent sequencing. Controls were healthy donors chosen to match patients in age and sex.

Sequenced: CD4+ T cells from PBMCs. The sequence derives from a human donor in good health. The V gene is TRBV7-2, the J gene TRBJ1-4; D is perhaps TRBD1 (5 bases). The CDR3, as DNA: TGTGCCAGCACCAATCGGGGGGTGCATAATGAAAAACTGTTTTTT. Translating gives CASTNRGVHNEKLFF.